The sequence of this TCR beta chain was determined in a study of T cell responses to AZD1222 COVID-19 vaccine (TCRdb year 2021). Describing the broader study: TCR sequencing was performed for about 240 trial participants, of whom some 200 were given two doses of AZD1222 and around 25 were given two doses of MenACWY control vaccine. Trial participants were enrolled by age into 18-55, 56-69 and 70-plus year subgroups, with around 140, 26 and 57 TCR-sequenced participants respectively.

The CDR3 regions of human TCRbeta chains were analyzed by immunosequencing. Per the original workflow: Repertoire TCRs were checked for matches against a reference library of SARS-CoV-2-specific TCRs that had been generated using the MIRA antigen-specificity platform. Breadth meant the fraction of unique TCRs that were SARS-CoV-2-associated, whereas depth meant the fraction of total T cells that were SARS-CoV-2-associated. Using the MIRA data, each spike-specific TCR was mapped to the spike region that the TCR reacts to and placed in a CD4 or CD8 class. Log10-transformed breadth and depth values were compared by one-way ANOVA with Sidak's multiple comparisons tests. TCRdb limited this immuneACCESS table to in-frame rearrangements with V and J called. A share of clones is missing; checked studies link under half to unresolved V genes, and the rest is unexplained. V, J and clone size reflect that table, while D and trimming were determined from the DNA. The sample data list fewer than 200,000 clones, and 88% of these were observed just once. Of the sample, more than 9% falls within the top ten clones.

Inclusive of the bounding cysteine and phenylalanine, the CDR3 is 16 residues long. The kept DNA is CDR3 alone, 48 bases in frame from the first base. V lost 3 bases and J lost 4 bases, and the count of bases not matched to a germline gene is 8. The germline V gene encodes CDR1 MNHEY and CDR2 SMNVEV (reference sequence). Beyond this particular receptor, the publication reports: Because no day 14 peak-response samples were available, the repertoires could be characterized only after the peak T cell response. Nearly half of unique spike-specific TCRs reportedly recognized epitopes outside regions mutated in the B.1.351 and B.1.1.7 variants. The vaccine-associated CD4 TCRs covered the entire spike protein, and the dominant responses fell in regions 160-218 and 743-854. A significant rise in spike-specific TCR breadth and depth was observed after two AZD1222 doses relative to day 0 and relative to MenACWY recipients. The 56-69-year group was small, and its depth increase did not reach significance, likely because of low power. Only six AZD1222 recipients were SARS-CoV-2 seropositive at baseline, limiting conclusions about previously exposed vaccinees. Most participants were white British and females outnumbered males, and the authors suggested that clonal diversity may have been underestimated.

The sample's time point label is to be understood as: about 28 days (+/-7) after the second vaccine dose. AZD1222 recipients whose second dose came at about 4 weeks and those whose second dose came at about 12 weeks were combined into one group, since spike-specific TCR depth and breadth did not differ between the two schedules. Vaccinee samples came from UK trials COV001 and COV002, including a single-blind randomized controlled phase 2/3 trial of AZD1222 (ChAdOx1 nCoV-19) in healthy adults. For TCRbeta chain sequencing, PBMC samples were collected from trial participants at day 0 and at day 28 after the second dose. A note on this clone: The antigen it recognizes is unknown. No much larger clonotype is one base removed from it; base qualities were not supplied.

This sequence was found in an adult who received the AZD1222 COVID-19 vaccine. The V and J genes are TRBV27 and TRBJ2-3, and 9 junction bases match TRBD1. This specimen consisted of peripheral blood, obtained 28 days after the second AZD1222 dose. The nucleotide sequence reads as follows: TGTGCCAGCAGTTTTACCGGGACAGGGTCGGCAGATACGCAGTATTTT. This encodes CASSFTGTGSADTQYF.